This TCR beta chain was identified during a study of OX40 agonist ivuxolimab in advanced cancers. Remarks on this clone: Its matching antigen is unknown.

CDR1 is SGHTA, CDR2 FQGTGA, per germline. Trimming stripped 3 bases from V and 5 bases from J, with 13 bases between. CDR3 length: 14 amino acids. This table comes from immunoSEQ multiplex PCR, and its TCRdb copy is limited to in-frame clones, with some not included. The table shows around 18,000 clones, with just under 75% occurring only once. Study conclusions and caveats: Among patients with partial responses at 0.1-3.0 mg/kg, clonal expansion was among the lowest.

The sequence derives from an adult with an advanced solid tumor such as melanoma, head and neck, liver or kidney cancer. The specimen was CD4+ or CD8+ T cells sorted from blood, collected in a trial of the OX40 agonist ivuxolimab. The chain uses TRBV7-3 and TRBJ2-5; D is possibly TRBD1 or TRBD2 (6 bases each). The DNA for the CDR3 is TGTGCCAGCAGCTTCGGGGGCGCCTGGGAGACCCAGTACTTC. This encodes CASSFGGAWETQYF.